The 21 T cell receptor beta chains below come from one sample, sequenced in a study of a mutant IDH1 vaccine in newly diagnosed glioma. Time point here: week 47, end of study. Each dose delivered 300 ug of mutant IDH1 20-mer peptide subcutaneously with imiquimod. These receptors have no known antigen. Assay: immunoSEQ multiplex PCR; the TCRdb copy retains only in-frame clones and omits some. The sample carries about 90,000 clones, roughly 89% recorded once. The source was PBMCs, collected from a glioma patient whose treatment included an IDH1 peptide vaccine. These receptors were collected from a woman between 45 and 65 years old with glioma.

V gene TRBV10-1 combines with J gene TRBJ2-5; 9 bases are shared with TRBD2. With the DNA end fitting TRBJ2-7 better, the J assignment may be wrong. The CDR3 loop spans 15 amino acids. The germline V gene encodes CDR1 WNHNN and CDR2 SYGVQD (reference sequence). CDR3 loop: CASSESSGSVYEQYF. The CDR3 nucleotides are TGCGCCAGCAGTGAGTCTAGCGGGAGTGTGTACGAGCAGTACTTC.

The rearrangement joins TRBV11-2 to TRBJ2-5; TRBD1 aligns across 8 bases. Germline CDR1 SGHAT, CDR2 FQNNGV. This CDR3 contains 14 residues. Trimming took 3 bases from V and 2 from J; bases not matched to a gene: 2. The CDR3 sequence is CASSFNRGQETQYF. CDR3 in DNA: TGTGCCAGCAGCTTCAACAGGGGGCAAGAGACCCAGTACTTC.

This clone is a singleton in its sample. The chain is built from TRBV10-3 and TRBJ1-1; perhaps TRBD1 as D (6 bases). The CDR3 spans 13 residues. Per germline, CDR1 ENHRY and CDR2 SYGVKD. V lost 0 bases to trimming and J lost 8 bases, with 10 bases between them. This CDR3 is CAISESRGAEAFF. The CDR3 DNA follows: TGTGCCATCAGTGAGTCGCGGGGGGCGGAAGCTTTCTTT.

The J gene is TRBJ1-4, the V gene TRBV6-5; D is ambiguous. Between the trimmed V and J ends, which lost 6 bases and 5 bases, there was a span of 4 bases. Germline-derived CDR1 and CDR2 are MNHEY and SVGAGI. This CDR3 contains 11 residues. For the CDR3, the DNA is TGTGCCAGCAGACTCAATGAAAAACTGTTTTTT. Its protein product is CASRLNEKLFF.

The J gene is TRBJ1-6, the V gene TRBV6-1, with no clear D. The CDR3 is 13 residues long. V lost 5 bases and J lost 11, with 13 bases in between. The germline V gene has CDR1 MNHNS and CDR2 SASEGT. CDR3 DNA: TGTGCCAGCAGTCTCGGTCTTGGGGCACCCCTCCACTTT. This codes for CASSLGLGAPLHF.

This chain connects TRBV2 to TRBJ1-6, with D tentatively TRBD1 (5 bases). Germline V CDR1 and CDR2: SNHLY, FYNNEI. V gave up 6 bases and J gave up 4 bases, with 13 bases separating them. The CDR3 runs to 15 residues. In DNA, the CDR3 is TGTGCCAGCAGCGGCAGGGCCCTTTATAATTCACCCCTCCACTTT. Protein product: CASSGRALYNSPLHF.

The genes are TRBV19 and TRBJ2-3, with TRBD2 as a possible D gene (6 bases). Between the trimmed V and J ends, which lost 5 bases and 7 bases, there was a span of 16 bases. The CDR3 has 14 amino acids. CDR1 LNHDA and CDR2 SQIVND come from the germline V gene (reference sequence). The CDR3 loop reads CASSLRGSPNTQYF. The CDR3 nucleotides read TGTGCCAGTAGTCTTCGGGGGAGCCCGAATACGCAGTATTTT.

The chain employs TRBV7-9 and TRBJ2-7; no reliable D call. This CDR3 contains 14 residues. Deletions cut 1 base from V and 2 bases from J, with 9 bases between. The germline gives CDR1 SEHNR, CDR2 FQNEAQ (reference sequence). The CDR3 DNA follows: TGTGCCAGCAGCTTAGTGGGTTTCCCCTACGAGCAGTACTTC. This gives the protein CASSLVGFPYEQYF. Full variable domain (remainder filled in from reference TRBV7-9 and TRBJ2-7): DTGVSQNPRHKITKRGQNVTFRCDPISEHNRLYWYRQTLGQGPEFLTYFQNEAQLEKSRLLSDRFSAERPKGSFSTLEIQRTEQGDSAMYLCASSLVGFPYEQYFGPGTRLTVT.

The J gene is TRBJ2-3, the V gene TRBV10-3; D unclear. The V gene lost 8 bases and the J gene lost 4 bases, with 10 bases spanning the gap. Germline CDR1 is ENHRY and CDR2 is SYGVKD. The CDR3 consists of 12 residues. CDR3 loop: CAIGRSSDTQYF. CDR3 nucleotides: TGTGCCATCGGTCGGAGTTCAGATACGCAGTATTTT.

The chain is built from TRBV6-5 and TRBJ2-7; TRBD2 might be the D (7 bases). The germline V gene has CDR1 MNHEY and CDR2 SVGAGI. The CDR3 spans 14 residues. V dropped 6 bases and J dropped 2 bases, with 14 bases sitting between them. Here the CDR3 DNA reads TGTGCCAGCAGCAGGGGACTATTAGCCTACGAGCAGTACTTC. It codes for CASSRGLLAYEQYF.

J is TRBJ2-1 and V is TRBV21-1; the tabulated D call, TRBD2, remains unverified against the DNA. TRBV21-1 is recorded as a pseudogene. This CDR3 spans 20 amino acids. The CDR3 spells CASSKWEGCIRNGRAGEQFF. CDR3 sequence (DNA): TGTGCCAGCAGCAAATGGGAGGGTTGTATCCGAAACGGGAGAGCGGGAGAGCAGTTCTTC.

This clone was detected only once. J is TRBJ2-1 and V is TRBV7-3, with TRBD2 identical over 9 bases. Germline V CDR1 and CDR2: SGHTA, FQGTGA. CDR3 length: 15 amino acids. The J segment lost 4 bases and the V segment lost 5 bases, leaving 6 bases of the junction unmatched. The DNA of the CDR3 is TGTGCCAGCAGCCGAAGACTAGCGGCATACAATGAGCAGTTCTTC. Translating it yields CASSRRLAAYNEQFF. Filled out from reference TRBV7-3 and TRBJ2-1, the complete variable domain reads GAGVSQTPSNKVTEKGKYVELRCDPISGHTALYWYRQSLGQGPEFLIYFQGTGAADDSGLPNDRFFAVRPEGSVSTLKIQRTERGDSAVYLCASSRRLAAYNEQFFGPGTRLTVL.

The rearrangement joins TRBV11-2 to TRBJ2-3; D is perhaps TRBD1 (5 bases). Germline CDR1 reads SGHAT; CDR2 reads FQNNGV. The CDR3 consists of 13 residues. The V gene lost 8 bases and the J gene lost 2 bases, with 11 bases spanning the gap. The CDR3 region has the DNA TGTGCCAGCTGGCAGGGCCACACAGATACGCAGTATTTT. Residues: CASWQGHTDTQYF.

The chain employs TRBV2 and TRBJ2-7, with no clear D. Germline assignment: CDR1 SNHLY and CDR2 FYNNEI. The CDR3 length is 13 residues. V was shortened by 5 bases and J by 2 bases, with 10 bases between the two germline ends. CDR3 residues: CASSIFQTYEQYF. CDR3 bases: TGTGCCAGCAGTATCTTCCAGACCTACGAGCAGTACTTC.

The V call is TRBV7-9, the J call TRBJ2-1; TRBD2 matches at 8 bases. The CDR3 covers 15 residues. Trimming removed 5 bases from V and 3 bases from J; junction bases left unmatched: 6. In germline, CDR1 is SEHNR, CDR2 FQNEAQ (reference sequence). The chain's CDR3 is CASSAGTRGYNEQFF. In DNA, the CDR3 is TGTGCCAGCAGCGCCGGGACTAGGGGCTACAATGAGCAGTTCTTC.

This chain connects TRBV5-6 to TRBJ2-7, with 11 bases aligning to TRBD1. CDR1 and CDR2 (germline): SGHDT, YYEEEE. CDR3 size: 14 residues. The V and J ends lost 4 bases and 3 bases, in that order; junction bases with no gene match: 3. The CDR3 coding sequence is TGTGCCAGCAGCGCCGGGACAGGGGGCTACGAGCAGTACTTC. Protein sequence: CASSAGTGGYEQYF.

The chain links TRBV19 to TRBJ2-2; D gene unclear. The V gene lost 10 bases and the J gene lost 7 bases, with 7 bases spanning the gap. The CDR3 has 10 amino acids. Germline CDR1 reads LNHDA; CDR2 reads SQIVND (reference sequence). For the CDR3, the DNA is TGTGCCACCCTGGACGGGGAGCTGTTTTTT. Translation gives CATLDGELFF.

This clone has more than one count but fewer than ten. This rearrangement joins TRBV6-1 to TRBJ1-2; TRBD1 might be the D (5 bases). This CDR3 contains 17 residues. Trimming removed 0 bases from V and 0 bases from J, with 14 bases in between. CDR1 MNHNS and CDR2 SASEGT come from the germline V gene. The CDR3: CASSEALGTLANYGYTF. CDR3 bases: TGTGCCAGCAGTGAAGCGCTAGGGACCCTAGCTAACTATGGCTACACCTTC.

Here the CDR3 DNA reads TGTGCCTGGAGTGTAGTTAGCGGAGACTACAATGAGCAGTTCTTC. Its translation: CAWSVVSGDYNEQFF. The chain couples TRBV30 to TRBJ2-1, with D tentatively TRBD2 (6 bases). V lost 0 bases and J lost 3, with 12 bases in between. The germline V gene encodes CDR1 GTSNPN and CDR2 SVGIG (reference sequence). The CDR3 runs 15 residues. Full variable domain (rest looked up from reference TRBV30 and TRBJ2-1): SQTIHQWPATLVQPVGSPLSLECTVEGTSNPNLYWYRQAAGRGLQLLFYSVGIGQISSEVPQNLSASRPQDRQFILSSKKLLLSDSGFYLCAWSVVSGDYNEQFFGPGTRLTVL.

The chain uses TRBV5-6 and TRBJ1-6; no firm D call. The CDR3 extends over 16 amino acids. Germline values: CDR1 SGHDT, CDR2 YYEEEE. V gave up 1 base and J gave up 0 bases, with 8 bases separating them. The CDR3 DNA follows: TGTGCCAGCAGCTTGTCTCCGAGCTCCTATAATTCACCCCTCCACTTT. This codes for CASSLSPSSYNSPLHF.

The genes are TRBV6-4 and TRBJ2-6; D tentatively fits TRBD1 or TRBD2 (5 bases each). The CDR3 is 16 residues long. Trimming took 10 bases from V and 0 from J, leaving 16 bases between them. Germline V gene sequence: CDR1 MRHNA, CDR2 SNTAGT. In DNA form, the CDR3 reads TGTGCCACCTCAGCTGGGACGAGCTCTGGGGCCAACGTCCTGACTTTC. Amino acids: CATSAGTSSGANVLTF.